The rows below give T cell receptor beta chains drawn from one sample of a study of cytomegalovirus exposure and HLA in healthy donors. Profiling relied on immunoSEQ multiplex PCR, and the TCRdb table lists in-frame clones only, not all of them. This sample has about 100,000 clones; under 80% occur once, and the top ten carry 4%. The sample was PBMCs. These receptors were taken from a woman aged 50 to 60 in good health and CMV-seropositive. Each CDR3 is given with its conserved first and last residue.

J gene: TRBJ1-2
V gene: TRBV7-9
CDR3 protein: CASSPGQGPNYGYTF

J gene: TRBJ1-1
V gene: TRBV27
CDR3 protein: CASSPSQGPLILNTEAFF

J gene: TRBJ2-3
V gene: TRBV14
CDR3 protein: CASSQLLGTGGEDTQYF

J gene: TRBJ2-5
V gene: TRBV7-8
CDR3 protein: CASSSGQLQETQYF

J gene: TRBJ2-1
V gene: TRBV7-9
CDR3 protein: CASSPPGISYRGAYNEQFF

J gene: TRBJ1-6
V gene: TRBV10-2
CDR3 protein: CASSESDRANSPLHF

J gene: TRBJ2-5
V gene: TRBV9
CDR3 protein: CASSAGLGALQETQYF

J gene: TRBJ1-2
V gene: TRBV30
CDR3 protein: CAWSPSGGGYTF

J gene: TRBJ1-1
V gene: TRBV4-1
CDR3 protein: CASSQDRSGGSEAFF

J gene: .
V gene: TRBV14
CDR3 protein: CASSSHRRPYEQYF

J gene: TRBJ2-6
V gene: TRBV5-1
CDR3 protein: CASSSKIGSGANVLTF

J gene: TRBJ1-4
V gene: TRBV7-9
CDR3 protein: CASSNRATNEKLFF

J gene: TRBJ2-7
V gene: TRBV13
CDR3 protein: CASSLVAPQGIHEQYF

J gene: TRBJ2-6
V gene: TRBV18
CDR3 protein: CASSPGLPVFGVSGANVLTF

J gene: TRBJ1-1
V gene: TRBV11-3
CDR3 protein: CASSLGGLNTEAFF

J gene: TRBJ2-2
V gene: TRBV7-9
CDR3 protein: CASSPAEAGMVGLFF

J gene: TRBJ2-1
V gene: TRBV25-1
CDR3 protein: CASRAPRLSSYNEQFF

J gene: TRBJ2-3
V gene: TRBV2
CDR3 protein: CASSGLGQAQDTQYF

J gene: TRBJ1-2
V gene: TRBV5-6
CDR3 protein: CASSSDYYGGTF

J gene: TRBJ2-6
V gene: TRBV7-9
CDR3 protein: CASSLLQGTASSGANVLTF

J gene: TRBJ1-1
V gene: TRBV11-2
CDR3 protein: CASKIGGANTEAFF

J gene: TRBJ2-7
V gene: TRBV6-1
CDR3 protein: CASSEAQGGYEQYF

J gene: TRBJ1-3
V gene: TRBV5-1
CDR3 protein: CASSPQRPGTIYF

J gene: TRBJ1-2
V gene: TRBV2
CDR3 protein: CASSEGGGQGNYGYTF

J gene: TRBJ2-3
V gene: TRBV7-2
CDR3 protein: CASSLDFTDTQYF

J gene: TRBJ2-3
V gene: TRBV5-1
CDR3 protein: CASSSPAESTDTQYF

J gene: TRBJ2-1
V gene: TRBV11-1
CDR3 protein: CASVWTGDNEQFF

J gene: TRBJ2-7
V gene: TRBV7-2
CDR3 protein: CASSPTGNEQYF

J gene: TRBJ2-3
V gene: TRBV5-6
CDR3 protein: CASSFGSGRSDTQYF

J gene: TRBJ2-7
V gene: TRBV15
CDR3 protein: CATSSPGQKESEQYF

J gene: TRBJ2-7
V gene: TRBV9
CDR3 protein: CASSLSPGTTYEQYF

J gene: TRBJ1-1
V gene: TRBV6-6
CDR3 protein: CASSGDRNIEAFF

J gene: TRBJ2-7
V gene: TRBV27
CDR3 protein: CASSPEGFYEQYF

J gene: TRBJ1-1
V gene: TRBV6-1
CDR3 protein: CASSSSSDTEAFF

J gene: TRBJ2-4
V gene: TRBV2
CDR3 protein: CASRGGQGIYIQYF

J gene: TRBJ2-7
V gene: TRBV30
CDR3 protein: CAWSVGGGRNGEQYF

J gene: TRBJ2-7
V gene: TRBV14
CDR3 protein: CASSLTGGAYEQYF

J gene: .
V gene: TRBV7-9
CDR3 protein: CASSTGSSYEQYF

J gene: TRBJ2-3
V gene: TRBV25-1
CDR3 protein: CASTQRLAPNTQYF

J gene: TRBJ2-2
V gene: TRBV10-1
CDR3 protein: CASSQWNTGELFF

J gene: TRBJ1-1
V gene: TRBV4-2
CDR3 protein: CASSQEQGMNTEAFF

J gene: TRBJ2-5
V gene: TRBV11-2
CDR3 protein: CASSSLRDWEQYF

J gene: TRBJ2-5
V gene: TRBV5-4
CDR3 protein: CASSRRGTGNQETQYF

J gene: TRBJ1-5
V gene: TRBV27
CDR3 protein: CASSLRGHNQPQHF

J gene: TRBJ1-6
V gene: TRBV9
CDR3 protein: CASSRAGDRTRGNSPLHF

J gene: TRBJ2-2
V gene: TRBV6-5
CDR3 protein: CATRDSFTGELFF

J gene: TRBJ1-5
V gene: TRBV18
CDR3 protein: CASSRSGTNQPQHF

J gene: TRBJ1-2
V gene: TRBV9
CDR3 protein: CASSVGGLSLDYGYTF

J gene: TRBJ2-2
V gene: TRBV7-9
CDR3 protein: CASSLAGGARRNTGELFF

J gene: TRBJ2-1
V gene: TRBV11-3
CDR3 protein: CASSLEGDSYNEQFF

J gene: TRBJ2-2
V gene: TRBV7-7
CDR3 protein: CASSARLAGGTGELFF

J gene: TRBJ1-5
V gene: TRBV30
CDR3 protein: CAWSPGTALEPQHF

J gene: TRBJ1-4
V gene: TRBV9
CDR3 protein: CASSSRFYPGRATNEKLFF

J gene: TRBJ1-1
V gene: TRBV7-3
CDR3 protein: CASSLTGTGATEAFF

J gene: TRBJ2-2
V gene: TRBV27
CDR3 protein: CASRLMTGGTNTGELFF

J gene: TRBJ1-5
V gene: TRBV15
CDR3 protein: CATSRARQAYNQPQHF

J gene: TRBJ1-2
V gene: TRBV9
CDR3 protein: CASSLGQDYGYTF

J gene: TRBJ1-3
V gene: TRBV5-1
CDR3 protein: CASTERSGNTIYF

J gene: TRBJ2-7
V gene: TRBV11-2
CDR3 protein: CASSFLGVGERGGAYEQYF

J gene: TRBJ2-7
V gene: TRBV2
CDR3 protein: CASSEVYRQPYEQYF